This T cell receptor (beta chain) was found in a study of blood T cells in healthy people across ages. A few counts support this clonotype. Germline values: CDR1 SQVTM, CDR2 ANQGSEA. Trimming pared 4 bases from V and 10 bases from J, leaving 14 bases between. This CDR3 is built from 12 residues. Then a second PCR, running roughly 7 to 11 cycles, was carried out with a sample-barcoded 5' primer and a J-beta primer mix. TCRdb processed the 5' RACE reads anew with MiXCR; each CDR3 protein has one entry. The sample contains some 730,000 distinct CDR3 sequences, 22% of which appear only once. Sequencing was performed on blood. This clonotype was obtained from a man between 70 and 80 years old in good health. The chain uses TRBV29-1 and TRBJ2-1, with D perhaps TRBD2 (5 bases). CDR3 nucleotides: TGCAGCGTTGCCTACCTTAGCGACGAGCAGTTCTTC. As protein: CSVAYLSDEQFF.